This T cell receptor beta chain was documented in a study of T cells after posttransplantation cyclophosphamide (TCRdb year 2016). About the full investigation: Using TRB sequencing, the study followed how the T cell repertoire rebuilt after myeloablative bone marrow transplantation with posttransplantation cyclophosphamide given as GVHD prophylaxis. TRA and TRB clonality were tightly correlated in several samples, so subsequent TCR analyses focused on TRB only. TRB sequencing was performed on blood from all 35 or so PTCy patients with 1-year posttransplant specimens. Antigen receptor sequencing covered samples from 35 to 40 PTCy-treated patients and 15 to 20 of their related bone marrow donors. Public TRB sequences were checked against a database of over 3,600 sequences associated with responses to pathogens, tumor antigens, self-antigens and alloantigens. TRB sequencing was also done on up to 3 additional blood samples from 2 to 5.2 years after transplant in 3 patients, and on pretransplant blood from 4 patients. The study at large found these results: At 1-2 months, donor-recipient similarity was low but rose over the first year, and the later blood repertoires were often dominated by donor CD8+ memory clones. Across a few dozen patients, TRB clonality was highly associated with recipient CMV seropositivity and CMV reactivation, and diversity in PTCy patients was similar to diversity in CNI/methotrexate controls. The TRB repertoires of T cells infiltrating skin or the GI tract showed only limited overlap with the TRB repertoires found in blood.

V is shortened by 5 bases, J by 6 bases, and the region joining them spans 14 bases. From the cysteine through the phenylalanine, the CDR3 covers 14 amino acids. Kept here is only the CDR3 DNA, which spans 42 bases and is read in frame from base 1. According to the germline V gene (reference sequence), CDR1 reads SEHNR and CDR2 reads FQNEAQ. According to the study, the label for this sample's treatment or condition signals: high-dose cyclophosphamide on days +3 and +4 as single-agent GVHD prophylaxis. Patients in the PTCy group got busulfan and fludarabine conditioning, a marrow graft from a related or unrelated donor, and cyclophosphamide on days +3 and +4. PTCy-treated patients came from a prospective multi-institutional clinical trial. Peripheral blood and bone marrow mononuclear cells were isolated by Ficoll-Hypaque density centrifugation and were cryopreserved. TRB sequencing was run on genomic DNA with either the immunoSEQ assay at survey resolution or the hsTCRB kit. In the source study's methods: The immunoSEQ software handled initial read processing, and the LymphoSeq R package was used for repertoire analyses. For each TRB dataset, clonality was calculated as 1 minus normalized Shannon entropy, and the Gini coefficient was computed as well. To infer phenotypes in unsorted samples, TRB sequences from sorted subsets of the recipient or donor were mapped onto the unsorted samples of the same recipient. Drawn from immuneACCESS, this table holds only the in-frame rearrangements with V and J called that TCRdb kept. Clones are partly lost; checked studies trace under half to an unresolved V gene and leave the rest unexplained. That table gives V, J and clone size, and the DNA gave D and trimming. The sample profile shows tens of thousands of clones; about nine tenths of them were found once. The top ten clonotypes cover 2% to 3% of the sample.

Notes on this clone: This receptor's antigen is unknown. Base qualities are not provided; no much larger clone lies one nucleotide away.

The TCR originated in a male patient aged 60-70 years who received an allogeneic stem cell transplant from a related donor and was CMV-positive. In transplant recipients, some T cells may be of donor rather than host origin. Recombination linked TRBV7-9 to TRBJ2-1, and TRBD2 may be the D gene, going by 6 matching bases. Sequencing was performed on PBMCs, taken around 63 days after allogeneic stem cell transplant with posttransplant cyclophosphamide. In nucleotides, the sequence is TGTGCCAGCAGCCGTACTAGCCTCGGCAATGAGCAGTTCTTC. Its protein product is CASSRTSLGNEQFF.